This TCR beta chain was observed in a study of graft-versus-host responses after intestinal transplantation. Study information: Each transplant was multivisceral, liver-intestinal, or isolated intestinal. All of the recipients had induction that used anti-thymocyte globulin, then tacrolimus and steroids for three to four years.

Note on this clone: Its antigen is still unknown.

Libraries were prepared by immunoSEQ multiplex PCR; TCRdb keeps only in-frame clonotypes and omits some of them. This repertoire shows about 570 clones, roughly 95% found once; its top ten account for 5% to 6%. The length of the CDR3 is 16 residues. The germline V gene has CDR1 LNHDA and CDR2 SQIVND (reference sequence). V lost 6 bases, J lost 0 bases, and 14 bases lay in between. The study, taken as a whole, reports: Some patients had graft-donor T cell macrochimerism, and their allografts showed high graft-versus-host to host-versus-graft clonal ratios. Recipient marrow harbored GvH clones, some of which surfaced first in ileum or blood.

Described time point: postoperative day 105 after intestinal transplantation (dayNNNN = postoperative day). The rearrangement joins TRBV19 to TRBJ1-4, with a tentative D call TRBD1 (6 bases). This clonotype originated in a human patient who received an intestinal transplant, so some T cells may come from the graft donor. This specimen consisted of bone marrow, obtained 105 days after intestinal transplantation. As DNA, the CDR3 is TGTGCCAGTAGCAAAGGACAGTACGCAACTAATGAAAAACTGTTTTTT. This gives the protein CASSKGQYATNEKLFF.